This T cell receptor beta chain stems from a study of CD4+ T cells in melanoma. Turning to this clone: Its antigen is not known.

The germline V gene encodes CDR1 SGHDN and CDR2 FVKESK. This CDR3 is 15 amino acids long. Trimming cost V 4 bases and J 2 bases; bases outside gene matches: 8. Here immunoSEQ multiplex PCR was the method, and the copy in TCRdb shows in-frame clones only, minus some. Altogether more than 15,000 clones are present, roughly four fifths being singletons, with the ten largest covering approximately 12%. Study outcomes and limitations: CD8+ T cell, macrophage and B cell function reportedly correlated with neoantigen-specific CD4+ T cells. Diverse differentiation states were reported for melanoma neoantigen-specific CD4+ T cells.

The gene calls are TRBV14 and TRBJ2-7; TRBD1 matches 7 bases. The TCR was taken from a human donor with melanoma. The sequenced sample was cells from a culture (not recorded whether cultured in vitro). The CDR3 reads CASSPPGQQTYEQYF. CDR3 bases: TGTGCCAGCAGCCCCCCGGGACAGCAGACCTACGAGCAGTACTTC.